This TCR beta chain was obtained from a study of T cells after yellow fever vaccination. Study results and caveats: At around 95% for CD4 and over 80% for CD8, most primary-vaccination clones showed up again after the booster. CD4 and CD8 compartments shared a small share of clonotypes, likely from convergent recombination. Contaminating bulk clonotypes could be abundant in FACS-sorted repertoires.

This clonotype was detected ten times or more. Its antigen remains unidentified. The CDR3 length is 15 residues. Germline V lookup: CDR1 SGHRS, CDR2 YFSETQ. V gave up 0 bases and J gave up 0 bases, with 7 bases separating them. In making TCR cDNA, 5'RACE template switching added a universal primer site and UMIs to it. TCRdb re-analysed the 5' RACE reads in MiXCR, keeping a single row per CDR3 protein. The sample contains around 310,000 distinct CDR3 sequences, 3.6% of which appear only once. Sequencing used PBMCs, obtained on the day of the yellow fever booster vaccination. This sequence was found in a man between 18 and 29 years old who received the YFV17D yellow fever vaccine. The V and J genes are TRBV5-1 and TRBJ1-3, with no clear D. CDR3 residues: CASSLDGDSGNTIYF. CDR3 nucleotide sequence: TGCGCCAGCAGCTTGGATGGAGACTCTGGAAACACCATATATTTT.